This record looks at one TCR beta chain sequence and its context. The data derive from a study of fetal regulatory T cell absence and autoimmunity. Here immunoSEQ multiplex PCR was the method, and the copy in TCRdb shows in-frame clones only, minus some. The data contain 95,000 to 100,000 clones, about two thirds of them singletons. The germline V gene encodes CDR1 SQVTM and CDR2 ANQGSEA. Between the trimmed V and J ends, which lost 0 bases and 5 bases, there was a span of 10 bases. This CDR3 has 13 amino acids. This chain connects TRBV29-1 to TRBJ1-1; D may be TRBD1 (6 bases). The clonotype comes from a male donor with IPEX syndrome. Sequencing used pancreas tissue. Here the CDR3 reads CSVEDVQGTEAFF. CDR3 DNA: TGCAGCGTTGAAGACGTACAGGGAACTGAAGCTTTCTTT.